The 11 T cell receptor beta chains in this list originate from one sample, sequenced in a study of beta chain features in type 1 diabetes. As every portion of the isolated RNA was reverse transcribed, the sequencing read expressed TCRB transcripts. Generated by immunoSEQ multiplex PCR, the TCRdb table keeps only in-frame clones and is missing some. This table has 350,000 to 400,000 clones, more than 13% appearing once. What was sequenced was naive CD4+ T cells from blood. The receptors were gathered from a woman in her late teens or twenties in good health.

This clone was counted only a few times. The J gene is TRBJ2-1, the V gene TRBV28; D may be TRBD1 (5 bases). The CDR3 consists of 18 residues. The V end lost 2 bases, the J end lost 13 bases, and 30 bases lay between the germline ends. Germline CDR1 MDHEN, CDR2 SYDVKM. CDR3 in DNA: TGTGCCAGCAGTTTACAGCCAGGGTCAGCTGGGCAACGTGGACCCCAGTTCTTC. This encodes CASSLQPGSAGQRGPQFF.

This clone was counted a few times. The chain links TRBV14 to TRBJ2-2, with D unclear. V shed 4 bases and J shed 6 bases, with 9 bases lying between them. The CDR3 is 13 residues long. Germline V gene sequence: CDR1 SGHDN, CDR2 FVKESK. Written as DNA, the CDR3 is TGTGCCAGCAGCCCTCGACTCCCCGGGGAGCTGTTTTTT. Translating gives CASSPRLPGELFF.

Comments on this clone: This specimen includes other DNA sequences encoding the same CDR3. The chain carries TRBV29-1 and TRBJ1-1, with D possibly matching TRBD1 (5 bases). Trimming removed 6 bases at V and 0 bases at J, with 8 bases between. CDR1 and CDR2 from the germline V gene are SQVTM and ANQGSEA. The CDR3 totals 12 residues. The DNA for the CDR3 is TGCAGCGTAGAGACAGTGAACACTGAAGCTTTCTTT. Residues: CSVETVNTEAFF.

This clone appeared a few times. This chain links TRBV6-6 with TRBJ1-5; D ambiguous. V was pared by 6 bases and J by 3 bases, with 12 bases between. This CDR3 has 14 residues. The germline V gene encodes CDR1 MNHNY and CDR2 SVGAGI (reference sequence). CDR3 in DNA: TGTGCCAGCAGCATCGGGGAGAACAATCAGCCCCAGCATTTT. Protein sequence: CASSIGENNQPQHF.

This clone was detected a few times. V gene TRBV18 combines with J gene TRBJ2-5; D possibly corresponds to TRBD1 (5 bases). CDR1 KGHSH and CDR2 LQKENI come from the germline V gene. The CDR3 is made up of 17 amino acids. Deletions cut 0 bases from V and 2 bases from J, with 16 bases between. The CDR3 spells CASSPPWGLGDQETQYF. The CDR3 nucleotides are TGTGCCAGCTCACCACCGTGGGGCCTGGGCGATCAAGAGACCCAGTACTTC.

This clone was detected only a few times. This chain connects TRBV27 to TRBJ2-1, with TRBD2 identical over 7 bases. The CDR3 has 13 amino acids. In germline, CDR1 is MNHEY, CDR2 SMNVEV (reference sequence). V lost 4 bases and J lost 7; bases outside the gene matches: 4. The CDR3 reads CASSYGGGNEQFF. CDR3 nucleotide sequence: TGTGCCAGCAGTTATGGGGGAGGGAATGAGCAGTTCTTC.

The chain combines TRBV9 with TRBJ1-4; 8 nucleotides match TRBD1. Trimming at V came to 2 bases and at J to 3 bases, leaving 6 bases not matched to a gene. Germline-derived CDR1 and CDR2 are SGDLS and YYNGEE. There are 16 residues in the CDR3. As DNA, the CDR3 is TGTGCCAGCAGCGTCGGACAGGGCGCCTCTAATGAAAAACTGTTTTTT. This sequence encodes CASSVGQGASNEKLFF.

CDR3 bases: TGCGCCAGCAGCCAGGCTGGGGGGCTGGGACTAGCGGGAGGCCCTTCCTACGAGCAGTACTTC. Translation gives CASSQAGGLGLAGGPSYEQYF. The chain joins TRBV4-3 to TRBJ2-7, with TRBD2 identical over 15 bases. V shed 3 bases, J shed 1 base, and the junction held 16 bases outside the gene matches. Germline CDR1 is LGHNA and CDR2 is YSLEER. This CDR3 region has 21 residues.

This clone was counted between two and nine times. The chain couples TRBV5-1 to TRBJ2-2, with 7 bases identical to TRBD1. Germline V lookup: CDR1 SGHRS, CDR2 YFSETQ. The CDR3 has 14 amino acids. V dropped 6 bases and J dropped 4; count of bases not matched to a gene: 6. The CDR3 loop is CASTPSGGTGELFF. CDR3 DNA sequence: TGCGCCAGCACCCCATCAGGGGGCACCGGGGAGCTGTTTTTT.

This clone occurred a few times. The gene calls are TRBV9 and TRBJ2-1; 11 bases are a match to TRBD2. The CDR3 totals 19 residues. Trimming cost V 3 bases and J 1 base; bases outside gene matches: 12. Germline loops: CDR1 SGDLS, CDR2 YYNGEE. The CDR3 spells CASSGNPRLAGRSYNEQFF. The CDR3 region has the DNA TGTGCCAGCAGCGGGAACCCGCGACTAGCGGGAAGATCCTACAATGAGCAGTTCTTC.

There are a few counts of this clone. The chain recombines TRBV30 with TRBJ2-1, with 7 bases identical to TRBD1. CDR1 GTSNPN and CDR2 SVGIG come from the germline V gene (reference sequence). The CDR3 runs 14 residues. The ends lost 1 base at V and 4 bases at J; junction bases unmatched: 4. This chain's CDR3 is CAWSETGLYNEQFF. The CDR3 region has the DNA TGTGCCTGGAGTGAGACAGGGTTATACAATGAGCAGTTCTTC.